The 20 T cell receptor beta chains given below trace back to one sample, sequenced in a study of T cell responses to AZD1222 COVID-19 vaccine. The repertoire was sequenced with immunoSEQ multiplex PCR; TCRdb's copy has only in-frame clones and lacks some. Of about 88,000 clones listed, 92% are singletons. The specimen was peripheral blood, collected on day 0 of AZD1222 vaccination. The origin of the receptors is an adult in good health.

The gene calls are TRBV28 and TRBJ2-7, with TRBD2 identical over 11 bases. The germline V gene has CDR1 MDHEN and CDR2 SYDVKM. This CDR3 is 15 amino acids long. After removal of 5 bases from V and 8 bases from J, the junction contained 11 bases not matched to a gene. In DNA, the CDR3 is TGTGCCAGCAGTGCAGCCGGGACTAGCGGTCTGCAGCAGTACTTC. Translated: CASSAAGTSGLQQYF.

This clone was counted a few times. The chain couples TRBV4-1 to TRBJ2-3, with D unclear. V gave up 2 bases and J gave up 5 bases, with 8 bases separating them. This CDR3 is 13 amino acids long. CDR1 is MGHRA and CDR2 is YSYEKL in the germline V gene. The CDR3 DNA reads as TGCGCCAGCAGCCAAACTCCGCGAGATACGCAGTATTTT. Amino acid sequence: CASSQTPRDTQYF.

This sequence joins TRBV28 and TRBJ2-1; the D gene is possibly TRBD1 (5 bases). Trimming took 2 bases from V and 3 from J, leaving 8 bases between them. The CDR3 contains 14 residues. The germline V gene has CDR1 MDHEN and CDR2 SYDVKM. The CDR3, as DNA: TGTGCCAGCAGTTTAGTGACAGTCTACAATGAGCAGTTCTTC. Protein: CASSLVTVYNEQFF.

The chain uses TRBV19 and TRBJ2-3, with 12 bases matching TRBD2. Per the germline V gene, CDR1 is LNHDA and CDR2 is SQIVND (reference sequence). CDR3 length: 16 residues. Trimming took 5 bases from V and 6 from J; bases not matched to a gene: 9. Here the CDR3 DNA reads TGTGCCAGTAGTTCGCGACGGACTAGCGGGACTGATACGCAGTATTTT. Translated: CASSSRRTSGTDTQYF.

The chain employs TRBV5-1 and TRBJ1-3; D is perhaps TRBD1 (6 bases). Trimming stripped 4 bases from V and 0 bases from J, with 11 bases between. This CDR3 has 15 amino acids. CDR1 is SGHRS, CDR2 YFSETQ, per germline. The CDR3 here is CASSTGDISGNTIYF. CDR3 nucleotide sequence: TGCGCCAGCAGCACGGGGGACATCTCTGGAAACACCATATATTTT. The full variable domain, rest sourced from reference TRBV5-1 and TRBJ1-3, is KAGVTQTPRYLIKTRGQQVTLSCSPISGHRSVSWYQQTPGQGLQFLFEYFSETQRNKGNFPGRFSGRQFSNSRSEMNVSTLELGDSALYLCASSTGDISGNTIYFGEGSWLTVV.

The chain links TRBV5-8 to TRBJ2-7; D ambiguous. Germline V lookup: CDR1 SGHTS, CDR2 YDEGEE. The CDR3 contains 14 residues. The V gene lost 3 bases and the J gene lost 0 bases, with 10 bases spanning the gap. The CDR3 protein is CASSSHPSSYEQYF. In DNA form, the CDR3 reads TGTGCCAGCAGCTCTCATCCCAGCTCCTACGAGCAGTACTTC.

Written as DNA, the CDR3 is TGTGCCAGCAGCATGACGGAACAGGGGGCCTACGAGCAGTACTTC. Protein sequence: CASSMTEQGAYEQYF. The chain carries TRBV7-9 and TRBJ2-7; TRBD1 aligns across 8 bases. Germline CDR1 and CDR2: SEHNR and FQNEAQ (reference sequence). The CDR3 loop spans 15 amino acids. Unmatched junction bases numbered 8, after V lost 5 bases and J lost 2 bases.

The chain carries TRBV19 and TRBJ2-7; a possible D gene is TRBD2 (6 bases). Germline V gene sequence: CDR1 LNHDA, CDR2 SQIVND (reference sequence). There are 17 residues in the CDR3. V lost 3 bases, J lost 0 bases, and 18 bases lay in between. The CDR3 sequence: CASSIVVGEAYSYEQYF. The CDR3 nucleotides are TGTGCCAGTAGTATCGTGGTGGGGGAGGCCTACTCCTACGAGCAGTACTTC.

The gene calls are TRBV10-3 and TRBJ2-1; 7 nucleotides match TRBD2. The V gene's germline CDR1 is ENHRY and CDR2 SYGVKD. The CDR3 contains 15 residues. The ends lost 0 bases at V and 10 bases at J; junction bases unmatched: 9. This chain's CDR3 is CAISESSREFGEQFF. The CDR3 nucleotides read TGTGCCATCAGTGAGTCATCGCGGGAGTTTGGAGAGCAGTTCTTC.

The chain uses TRBV28 and TRBJ1-2; D gene ambiguous. V was trimmed by 4 bases and J by 4 bases, leaving 7 bases between them. The CDR3 runs 12 residues. Germline CDR1 is MDHEN and CDR2 is SYDVKM. The CDR3 here is CASSSGSYGYTF. DNA of the CDR3: TGTGCCAGCAGTTCTGGCAGCTATGGCTACACCTTC.

V usage is TRBV5-1 and J usage is TRBJ2-5, with D possibly being TRBD2 (6 bases). Germline CDR1 is SGHRS and CDR2 is YFSETQ. The V and J ends lost 2 bases and 7 bases respectively, with 12 bases between them. The CDR3 has 13 residues. The CDR3 reads CASSLQEGGTQYF. CDR3 nucleotide sequence: TGCGCCAGCAGCTTACAGGAGGGAGGGACCCAGTACTTC.

The gene calls are TRBV5-1 and TRBJ1-6, with TRBD1 matching 9 bases. Germline V gene data show CDR1 as SGHRS and CDR2 as YFSETQ. This CDR3 is 16 amino acids long. The ends lost 2 bases at V and 7 bases at J; junction bases unmatched: 7. This chain's CDR3 is CASSFAPGTGNSPLHF. The CDR3 DNA reads as TGCGCCAGCAGCTTTGCCCCGGGGACAGGGAATTCACCCCTCCACTTT.

The chain carries TRBV7-9 and TRBJ2-7, with 7 positions matching TRBD1. Trimming at V came to 3 bases and at J to 1 base, leaving 3 bases not matched to a gene. This CDR3 is 14 amino acids long. Germline CDR1 reads SEHNR; CDR2 reads FQNEAQ (reference sequence). The chain's CDR3 is CASSFWDRSYEQYF. CDR3 coding DNA: TGTGCCAGCAGCTTTTGGGACAGATCCTACGAGCAGTACTTC.

This clone was seen only a few times. The chain joins TRBV9 to TRBJ2-3, with D hard to call. The CDR3 is made up of 13 amino acids. Germline V gene lookup returns CDR1 SGDLS and CDR2 YYNGEE. Trimming removed 1 base at V and 5 bases at J, with 8 bases between. The CDR3 nucleotides read TGTGCCAGCAGCGTAAAGGAGATAGATACGCAGTATTTT. Its protein product is CASSVKEIDTQYF.

The V gene is TRBV24-1, the J gene TRBJ1-2; D is unclear. The V and J ends lost 10 bases and 8 bases respectively, with 16 bases between them. Looked up from germline, CDR1 is KGHDR and CDR2 is SFDVKD. The CDR3 extends over 12 amino acids. This chain's CDR3 is CATSHPGVGYTF. Written as DNA, the CDR3 is TGTGCCACTTCCCACCCGGGTGTGGGCTACACCTTC.

The chain recombines TRBV28 with TRBJ2-3; 7 bases match TRBD2. The length of the CDR3 is 16 residues. Per germline, CDR1 MDHEN and CDR2 SYDVKM. V trimming: 1 base; J trimming: 2 bases; junction bases outside the gene matches: 6. CDR3 sequence reads: CASSLSVGGITDTQYF. The CDR3 DNA reads as TGTGCCAGCAGTTTATCGGTCGGGGGGATCACAGATACGCAGTATTTT.

V is TRBV6-1 and J is TRBJ2-7, with D perhaps TRBD2 (6 bases). The CDR3 extends over 18 amino acids. Per the germline V gene, CDR1 is MNHNS and CDR2 is SASEGT. The V end lost 0 bases, the J end lost 4 bases, and 22 bases lay between the germline ends. In nucleotides, the CDR3 is TGTGCCAGCAGTGAAGCGGGTAGAGGAGGGTTCGTCTCGTACGAGCAGTACTTC. It translates to CASSEAGRGGFVSYEQYF.

This CDR3 is CASSFLGAEQYF. CDR3 DNA: TGTGCCAGCAGTTTTTTAGGAGCCGAGCAGTACTTC. The rearrangement uses TRBV12-3 or TRBV12-4 and TRBJ2-7; D uncertain. Trimming stripped 3 bases from V and 6 bases from J, with 9 bases between. CDR3 length: 12 residues.

This clone turned up a few times. In DNA, the CDR3 is TGCAGTGCTAGTCCCGGCGCAGGACACACTGAAGCTTTCTTT. It is translated as CSASPGAGHTEAFF. The gene calls are TRBV20-1 and TRBJ1-1; D is unclear. The V end lost 3 bases, the J end lost 3 bases, and 14 bases lay between the germline ends. The CDR3 totals 14 residues. Per germline, CDR1 DFQATT and CDR2 SNEGSKA (reference sequence).

A single count supports this clone. J is TRBJ2-1 and V is TRBV9; 7 positions match TRBD2. The trim removed 0 bases at V and 7 bases at J, leaving 16 bases unmatched. The CDR3 runs 18 residues. CDR1 and CDR2 (germline): SGDLS, YYNGEE. CDR3 amino acids: CASSVGGDYPFSGNEQFF. CDR3 bases: TGTGCCAGCAGCGTAGGAGGGGACTATCCTTTCTCGGGGAATGAGCAGTTCTTC.